Here is one T cell receptor (beta chain) with its context. These data originate in a study of OX40 agonist ivuxolimab in advanced cancers. Produced via immunoSEQ multiplex PCR; TCRdb's table is partial and in-frame only. The sample holds approximately 100,000 clones; about 90% are singletons and the top ten take roughly 0.8%. The input for sequencing was CD4+ or CD8+ T cells sorted from blood, taken in a trial of the OX40 agonist ivuxolimab. This TCR derives from an adult with an advanced solid tumor such as melanoma, head and neck, liver or kidney cancer.

CDR3: CASRGLDNEQFF. Written as DNA, the CDR3 is TGTGCCAGCAGAGGACTAGACAATGAGCAGTTCTTC. The chain carries TRBV6-5 and TRBJ2-1, with 7 nucleotides matching TRBD2. Trimming removed 6 bases from V and 5 bases from J; junction bases left unmatched: 1. Germline V gives CDR1 MNHEY, CDR2 SVGAGI. The CDR3 is made up of 12 amino acids.